This T cell receptor (beta chain) was documented in a study of radiotherapy plus CTLA-4 blockade in lung cancer. The method was immunoSEQ multiplex PCR; TCRdb's version includes in-frame clones alone and lacks a portion of them. The sample yields more than 40,000 clones, roughly four fifths seen once. Study-level points and caveats: Radiotherapy plus ipilimumab was followed by expansion in blood of tumor-derived TCR clones.

About this clone: Its target is not known.

This sequence was found in a human donor with non-small cell lung cancer who had stable disease on radiotherapy plus ipilimumab. Source: peripheral blood, taken from a patient treated with radiotherapy plus ipilimumab.

CDR3 residues: CASSRGWSSYNEQFF. The CDR3, as DNA: TGTGCCAGCAGCCGCGGATGGAGCTCCTACAATGAGCAGTTCTTC. The chain joins TRBV5-6 to TRBJ2-1; D remains ambiguous. This CDR3 region has 15 residues. The germline V gene encodes CDR1 SGHDT and CDR2 YYEEEE. Trimming cost V 4 bases and J 0 bases, with 11 bases left between them.